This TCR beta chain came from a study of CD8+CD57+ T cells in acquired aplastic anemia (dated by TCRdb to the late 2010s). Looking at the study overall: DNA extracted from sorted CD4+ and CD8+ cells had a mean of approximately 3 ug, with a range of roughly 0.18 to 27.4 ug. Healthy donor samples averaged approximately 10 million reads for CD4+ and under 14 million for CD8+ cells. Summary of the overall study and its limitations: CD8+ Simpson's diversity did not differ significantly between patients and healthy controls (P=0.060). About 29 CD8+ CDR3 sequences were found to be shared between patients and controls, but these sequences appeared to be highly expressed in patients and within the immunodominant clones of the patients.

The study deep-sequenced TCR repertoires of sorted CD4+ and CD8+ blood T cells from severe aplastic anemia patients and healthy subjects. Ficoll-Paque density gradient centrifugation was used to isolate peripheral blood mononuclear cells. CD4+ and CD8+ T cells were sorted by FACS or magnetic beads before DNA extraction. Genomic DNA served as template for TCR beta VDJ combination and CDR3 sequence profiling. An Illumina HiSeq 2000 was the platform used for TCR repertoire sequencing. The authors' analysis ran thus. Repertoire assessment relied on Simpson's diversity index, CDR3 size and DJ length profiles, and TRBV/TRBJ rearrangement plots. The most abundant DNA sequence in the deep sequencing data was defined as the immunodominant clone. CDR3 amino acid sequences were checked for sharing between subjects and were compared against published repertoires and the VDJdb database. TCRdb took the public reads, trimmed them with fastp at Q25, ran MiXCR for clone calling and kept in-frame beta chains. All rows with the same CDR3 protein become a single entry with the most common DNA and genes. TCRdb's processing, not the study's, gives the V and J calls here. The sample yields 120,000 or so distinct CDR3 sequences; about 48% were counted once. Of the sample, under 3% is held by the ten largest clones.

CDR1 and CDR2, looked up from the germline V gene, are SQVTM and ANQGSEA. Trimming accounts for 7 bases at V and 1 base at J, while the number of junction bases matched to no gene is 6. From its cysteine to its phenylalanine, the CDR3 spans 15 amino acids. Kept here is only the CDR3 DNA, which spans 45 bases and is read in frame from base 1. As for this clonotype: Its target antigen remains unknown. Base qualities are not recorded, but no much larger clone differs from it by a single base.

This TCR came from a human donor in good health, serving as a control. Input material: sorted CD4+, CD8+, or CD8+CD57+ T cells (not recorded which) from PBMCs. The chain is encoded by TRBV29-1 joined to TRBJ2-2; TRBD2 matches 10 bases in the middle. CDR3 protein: CSAISGGMNTGELFF. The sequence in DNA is TGCAGCGCAATTAGCGGGGGGATGAACACCGGGGAGCTGTTTTTT.